This T cell receptor beta chain stems from a study of blood T cell repertoires in COVID-19 (dated by TCRdb to between 2020 and 2021). About the investigation overall: Collaborator samples came from the United States, Italy and Spain and covered acute and convalescent phases of COVID-19. The prospective study material was composed of cDNA or gDNA derived from T cells, B-cell-depleted T cells, or PBMCs. The dataset comprised deeply sampled blood TCRbeta repertoires from subjects exposed to, actively infected with, or recovered from COVID-19. The repertoires were released in a freely available public database meant as a resource for research on the immune response to SARS-CoV-2. Samples came from the ongoing ImmuneRACE study (first 160 participants) plus 1,254 subjects from 6 global collaborators. Sample metadata almost always included a de-identified subject ID, COVID-19 status, age in years and sex. Where HLA class I and class II types were available, the types were taken from metadata supplied by the sample provider, not from assay-based typing.

The immunoSEQ Assay, a bias-controlled multiplex PCR, was used to amplify TCRbeta CDR3 regions from genomic DNA. In the paper's pipeline: The number of nucleated cells in each sample was estimated by amplification of reference gene primers within the assay. Sequence reads were collapsed and filtered to measure the absolute abundance of every unique TCRbeta CDR3 rearrangement. For each sample, productive Simpson clonality was calculated as the square root of Simpson's diversity index over productive rearrangements. TCRdb re-hosts the immuneACCESS table, in-frame sequences only. Its copies lack some clones; in the studies checked, an unresolved V gene accounts for under half of them, and the cause for the rest is not known. The D gene and trimming were derived from the DNA, and the V and J assignments and clone size from that table. This sample holds nearly 90,000 clones; around 72% were observed only once. The ten largest account for around an eighth of the sample.

The collaborating institutions used their own protocols to collect whole blood in K2EDTA tubes. For TCRbeta analysis, collaborators shipped samples as frozen whole blood, isolated PBMCs, or DNA extracted from either of those sample types. This clone is categorized as medium-sized (0.01 to 0.1%). Its antigen has not been determined. No base quality values were provided; no much bigger clone lies one nucleotide off. Study-wide conclusions, independent of this receptor: The amount of clinical and demographic metadata varied by source and participant and was provided uncurated.

The CDR3 runs 13 amino acids, cysteine and phenylalanine included. Of the read, only the CDR3 DNA is kept; its 39 bases are in frame from base 1. The germline V gene gives CDR1 as LGHNA and CDR2 as YSLEER. Unmatched junction bases come to 9, with V trimmed by 5 bases and J by 9 bases. The chain joins TRBV4-3 to TRBJ1-2, with TRBD1 identical over 7 junction bases. Material for sequencing was peripheral blood. The sequence derives from a woman older than 75 with acute or convalescent COVID-19. Here the CDR3 is given as CASSNRQGSSYTF. The DNA is TGCGCCAGCAGCAATAGACAGGGTTCTAGCTACACCTTC.